This T cell receptor beta chain was captured in a study of a mutant IDH1 vaccine in newly diagnosed glioma. Study in general: Earlier treatment was radiotherapy, temozolomide, or both, with most getting both.

Documented time point: baseline, week 1 (first vaccination visit). The sample's treatment: pre-vaccination baseline after standard-of-care therapy. Astrocytomas that were new, WHO grade 3 or 4, IDH1-mutant and ATRX-lost were present in the donors. With 5 bases removed from V and 7 bases from J, the gap between germline ends came to 14 bases. Germline CDR1 reads SGHVS; CDR2 reads FQNEAQ. CDR3 size: 13 residues. Assay used: immunoSEQ multiplex PCR; TCRdb lists only in-frame clones, some missing. The sample shows just under 95,000 clones, 80% to 90% of them seen only once. This clonotype was sampled from a woman between 45 and 65 years old with glioma. The chain couples TRBV7-8 to TRBJ1-1; possible D gene TRBD1, 5 bases. This specimen consisted of PBMCs, obtained from a glioma patient treated with radiotherapy, temozolomide or both. CDR3: CASSLQAGREAFF. CDR3 nucleotide sequence: TGTGCCAGCAGCCTTCAGGCGGGGCGTGAAGCTTTCTTT. The full variable domain, its missing parts supplied by reference TRBV7-8 and TRBJ1-1, is GAGVSQSPRYKVAKRGQDVALRCDPISGHVSLFWYQQALGQGPEFLTYFQNEAQLDKSGLPSDRFFAERPEGSVSTLKIQRTQQEDSAVYLCASSLQAGREAFFGQGTRLTVV.